This record covers a single TCR beta chain. Its antigen is undetermined. This sample is part of a study of identical twins. Each CDR3 protein is one row after TCRdb ran MiXCR on the 5' RACE reads. The data hold nearly 650,000 distinct CDR3 sequences, with 7.1% observed a single time. V gave up 6 bases and J gave up 4 bases, with 13 bases separating them. This CDR3 is 14 amino acids long. Per the germline V gene, CDR1 is SEHNR and CDR2 is FQNEAQ (reference sequence). Study-level findings and limits: Diverse VJ usage suggested most zero-insertion clonotypes were not invariant T cells.

This same sample was also taken into another study, of yellow fever vaccine responses in identical twins.

Material for sequencing was PBMCs. This chain joins TRBV7-9 and TRBJ2-1; no clear D gene. The receptor's source is a woman aged 18-29 years in good health. The CDR3 spells CASSPMSLYNEQFF. CDR3 nucleotides: TGTGCCAGCAGTCCTATGAGCTTATACAATGAGCAGTTCTTC. The variable domain in full, with the rest retrieved from reference TRBV7-9 and TRBJ2-1, is DTGVSQNPRHKITKRGQNVTFRCDPISEHNRLYWYRQTLGQGPEFLTYFQNEAQLEKSRLLSDRFSAERPKGSFSTLEIQRTEQGDSAMYLCASSPMSLYNEQFFGPGTRLTVL.